This note documents a single T cell receptor (beta chain) sequence. This record comes from a study of regulatory T cells in long-lasting Graves disease. Between the trimmed V and J ends, which lost 1 base and 15 bases, there was a span of 16 bases. The CDR3 is 13 residues long. CDR1 is LNHNV, CDR2 YYDKDF, per germline (reference sequence). Sample time point: newly diagnosed GD, antithyroid drugs for less than 3 months. Researchers made the TCR library from RNA that was extracted from PBMCs. Libraries of TCR beta came from iRepertoire HTBI primers plus Arm-PCR of CDR3 regions. Each CDR3 protein gets one entry after TCRdb re-called the multiplex PCR reads with MiXCR. The sample includes over 450,000 distinct CDR3 sequences, 9.5% to 15% seen only once; the top ten take almost 9%. A further study also used this sample, focusing on T cells in Graves' hyperthyroidism and ophthalmopathy. That paper states: Over 18 months, lack of ophthalmopathy progression marked Graves' hyperthyroidism as stable. Blood also contained most expanded thyroid clonotypes above 0.001.

The chain has TRBV15 and TRBJ2-1; weak D call: TRBD2 (5 bases). Sample: peripheral blood mononuclear cells (PBMCs), taken at new diagnosis, from a patient treated with antithyroid drugs. This clonotype was obtained from a woman in her twenties or thirties with Graves disease. The DNA for the CDR3 is TGTGCCACCAGCAGAGGCCCGAGTGATGAGGGGTTCTTC. As protein: CATSRGPSDEGFF.